Here is one T cell receptor beta chain with its context. Other DNA sequences in this specimen translate into the identical CDR3. Libraries were prepared by immunoSEQ multiplex PCR; TCRdb keeps only in-frame clonotypes and omits some of them. The sample yields approximately 430,000 clones, around 86% seen once. The CDR3 consists of 15 residues. Trimming removed 3 bases at V and 8 bases at J, with 16 bases between. Germline CDR1 and CDR2: MNHEY and SVGAGI. The data were obtained in a study of blood T cell repertoires in COVID-19. The rearrangement uses TRBV6-5 and TRBJ1-4; a possible D gene is TRBD1 (6 bases). The sample comprised peripheral blood. The source is a woman younger than 45 with active or convalescent COVID-19. As DNA, the CDR3 is TGTGCCAGCAGTTATTCTGGGGGCCTCGGGGAAAAACTGTTTTTT. As protein: CASSYSGGLGEKLFF.